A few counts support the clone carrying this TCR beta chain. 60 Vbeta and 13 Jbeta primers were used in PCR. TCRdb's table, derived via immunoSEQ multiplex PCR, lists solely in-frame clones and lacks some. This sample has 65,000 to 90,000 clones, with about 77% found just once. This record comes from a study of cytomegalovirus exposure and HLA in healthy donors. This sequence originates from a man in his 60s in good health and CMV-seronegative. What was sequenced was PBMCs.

The CDR3 sequence is CASSPRTGPGNIQYF. DNA of the CDR3: TGTGCCAGCTCACCAAGAACTGGGCCGGGGAACATTCAGTACTTC. The V and J genes are TRBV18 and TRBJ2-4, with D tentatively TRBD2 (5 bases). The CDR3 loop spans 15 amino acids. Trimming left V 2 bases short and J 7 bases short, with 15 bases between. Germline values: CDR1 KGHSH, CDR2 LQKENI.